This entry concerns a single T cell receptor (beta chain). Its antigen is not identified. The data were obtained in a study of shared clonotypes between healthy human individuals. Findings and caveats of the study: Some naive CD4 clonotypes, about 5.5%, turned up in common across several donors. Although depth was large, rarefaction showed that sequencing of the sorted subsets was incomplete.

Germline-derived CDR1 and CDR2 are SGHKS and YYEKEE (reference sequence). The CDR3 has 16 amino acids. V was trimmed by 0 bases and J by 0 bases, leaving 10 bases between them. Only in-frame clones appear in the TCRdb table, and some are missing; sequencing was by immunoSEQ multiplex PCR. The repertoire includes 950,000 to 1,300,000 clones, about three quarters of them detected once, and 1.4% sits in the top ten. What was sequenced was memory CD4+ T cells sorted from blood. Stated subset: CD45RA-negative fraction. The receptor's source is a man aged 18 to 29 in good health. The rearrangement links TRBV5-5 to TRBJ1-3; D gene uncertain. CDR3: CASSLEGSPSGNTIYF. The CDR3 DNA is TGTGCCAGCAGCTTGGAGGGCTCGCCCTCTGGAAACACCATATATTTT.